These 19 T cell receptor beta chains were all obtained from the same sample, sequenced in a study of T cell responses to AZD1222 COVID-19 vaccine. Here immunoSEQ multiplex PCR was the method, and the copy in TCRdb shows in-frame clones only, minus some. The profile covers around 150,000 clones, with around nine tenths appearing a single time and 5% taken by the ten largest. Here the sequenced sample was peripheral blood, taken on day 0 of AZD1222 vaccination. The receptors here all came from an adult in good health.

The chain employs TRBV28 and TRBJ2-5, with TRBD2 matching 13 bases. Germline trimming cut 6 bases from V and 4 bases from J; bases unmatched to any gene: 11. The germline V gene encodes CDR1 MDHEN and CDR2 SYDVKM. This CDR3 is built from 17 residues. CDR3 loop: CASSARLAGGLIETQYF. DNA for the CDR3: TGTGCCAGCAGCGCCCGACTAGCGGGAGGTTTGATAGAGACCCAGTACTTC.

This chain joins TRBV5-6 and TRBJ1-6; D unresolved. CDR1 and CDR2 from the germline V gene are SGHDT and YYEEEE. With 4 bases removed from V and 7 bases from J, the gap between germline ends came to 18 bases. The length of the CDR3 is 16 residues. CDR3 amino acids: CASSPGMGRVNSPLHF. The CDR3 DNA follows: TGTGCCAGCAGCCCCGGAATGGGCCGAGTAAATTCACCCCTCCACTTT.

This clone was observed a single time. V and J are TRBV7-9 and TRBJ1-1; no firm D call. Per germline, CDR1 SEHNR and CDR2 FQNEAQ (reference sequence). CDR3 size: 10 residues. V lost 3 bases and J lost 8, with 4 bases in between. CDR3 DNA sequence: TGTGCCAGCAGCTTCAGAGAAGCTTTCTTT. It specifies CASSFREAFF. The entire variable domain, with the rest obtained from reference TRBV7-9 and TRBJ1-1, is as follows: DTGVSQNPRHKITKRGQNVTFRCDPISEHNRLYWYRQTLGQGPEFLTYFQNEAQLEKSRLLSDRFSAERPKGSFSTLEIQRTEQGDSAMYLCASSFREAFFGQGTRLTVV.

The chain links TRBV3-1 (or the pseudogene TRBV3-2) to TRBJ1-2, with D perhaps matching TRBD1 (6 bases). The V gene's germline CDR1 is LGHDT and CDR2 YNNKEL (reference sequence). CDR3 length equals 14 residues. Trimming stripped 0 bases from V and 4 bases from J, with 9 bases between. CDR3 residues: CASSQDLGGYGYTF. The DNA of the CDR3 is TGTGCCAGCAGCCAAGATCTAGGGGGCTATGGCTACACCTTC.

The V and J genes are TRBV15 and TRBJ2-4, with D perhaps TRBD1 (7 bases). The germline V gene encodes CDR1 LNHNV and CDR2 YYDKDF (reference sequence). The CDR3 is 13 residues long. V dropped 0 bases and J dropped 8 bases, with 8 bases sitting between them. The CDR3 nucleotides read TGTGCCACCAGCAGAGACAGGGGGGACATTCAGTACTTC. Translating gives CATSRDRGDIQYF.

The chain is built from TRBV7-2 and TRBJ1-5; D not resolved. CDR1 and CDR2 from the germline V gene are SGHTA and FQGNSA. This CDR3 is 13 amino acids long. With 3 bases removed from V and 4 bases from J, the gap between germline ends came to 7 bases. Written as DNA, the CDR3 is TGTGCCAGCAGCTTCACATCTAATCAGCCCCAGCATTTT. Its translation is CASSFTSNQPQHF.

The chain employs TRBV7-9 and TRBJ1-1; no clear D. The germline CDR1 and CDR2 sequences are SEHNR and FQNEAQ (reference sequence). This CDR3 is 12 amino acids long. Trimming shortened V by 5 bases and J by 4 bases, and 8 bases separated the two germline ends. CDR3 bases: TGTGCCAGCAGCGCCCATGGCACTGAAGCTTTCTTT. Translated: CASSAHGTEAFF.

This chain links TRBV6-1 with TRBJ1-1, with D unresolved. Germline values: CDR1 MNHNS, CDR2 SASEGT. The CDR3 is 11 residues long. V lost 3 bases, J lost 7 bases, and 6 bases lay in between. Here the CDR3 DNA reads TGTGCCAGCAGTGACCGTCTTGAAGCTTTCTTT. Its protein is CASSDRLEAFF.

The chain couples TRBV28 to TRBJ2-1; 8 bases fit TRBD1. With V trimmed by 3 bases and J by 6 bases, 7 bases remained unmatched. CDR3 length equals 15 residues. CDR1 is MDHEN and CDR2 is SYDVKM in the germline V gene. The CDR3 DNA sequence: TGTGCCAGCAGTTTCCGACAGGGGTTGGGCAATGAGCAGTTCTTC. This translates into CASSFRQGLGNEQFF.

The CDR3 nucleotides are TGTGCCAGTGCGCCGGGGGAGGGCCTGGGGACCTACAATGAGCAGTTCTTC. Encoded protein: CASAPGEGLGTYNEQFF. The chain joins TRBV19 to TRBJ2-1; TRBD2 aligns across 7 bases. CDR3 size: 17 residues. Germline V gene sequence: CDR1 LNHDA, CDR2 SQIVND (reference sequence). Germline trimming cut 8 bases from V and 2 bases from J; bases unmatched to any gene: 15.

The chain links TRBV6-4 to TRBJ2-3; 11 bases are shared with TRBD2. Germline-derived CDR1 and CDR2 are MRHNA and SNTAGT. V trimming: 5 bases; J trimming: 4 bases; junction bases outside the gene matches: 8. The CDR3 has 16 residues. The CDR3 DNA reads TGTGCCAGCAGTCCTAGACTAGCGGGAACGGCAGATACGCAGTATTTT. The encoded protein is CASSPRLAGTADTQYF.

The chain uses TRBV7-3 and TRBJ2-7; TRBD2 is a possible D gene (7 bases). The CDR3 is made up of 13 amino acids. CDR1 is SGHTA and CDR2 is FQGTGA in the germline V gene. Trimming left V 8 bases short and J 5 bases short, with 16 bases between. The CDR3 region has the DNA TGTGCCAGCCAAAAAGGGAGGGGGGACGAGCAGTACTTC. Residues: CASQKGRGDEQYF.

The chain carries TRBV11-2 and TRBJ2-2; a weak D match, TRBD2 (5 bases). V dropped 4 bases and J dropped 0 bases, with 9 bases sitting between them. Germline-derived CDR1 and CDR2 are SGHAT and FQNNGV. The CDR3 sequence is 15 residues long. CDR3 residues: CASSWAGTNTGELFF. CDR3 sequence (DNA): TGTGCCAGCAGCTGGGCCGGGACGAACACCGGGGAGCTGTTTTTT.

This chain links TRBV28 with TRBJ2-1; TRBD2 aligns across 8 bases. Germline CDR1 reads MDHEN; CDR2 reads SYDVKM. V shed 6 bases and J 6 bases; nucleotides not matched to a gene: 10. The CDR3 loop spans 15 amino acids. CDR3 sequence: CASSPQRTSTNEQFF. CDR3 sequence (DNA): TGTGCCAGCAGCCCCCAGAGGACTAGCACCAATGAGCAGTTCTTC.

This clone was found once. V usage is TRBV9 and J usage is TRBJ2-7; D not certain. Trimming took off 0 bases at V and 5 bases at J, with 12 bases between the two ends. The CDR3 totals 14 residues. The germline V gene has CDR1 SGDLS and CDR2 YYNGEE. The CDR3 DNA follows: TGTGCCAGCAGCGTAGCTGGGTCAACGGACGAGCAGTACTTC. Its protein is CASSVAGSTDEQYF.

V and J are TRBV7-9 and TRBJ2-2; D gene ambiguous. Between the trimmed V and J ends, which lost 8 bases and 6 bases, there was a span of 10 bases. This CDR3 is 12 amino acids long. Per germline, CDR1 SEHNR and CDR2 FQNEAQ (reference sequence). In DNA form, the CDR3 reads TGTGCCAGCGCTCTGGTCGCCGGGGAGCTGTTTTTT. Residues: CASALVAGELFF.

The chain uses TRBV6-5 and TRBJ2-1; the D gene is possibly TRBD2 (5 bases). Germline lookup yields CDR1 MNHEY and CDR2 SVGAGI. V was clipped by 2 bases and J by 7 bases, with 15 bases between them. There are 15 residues in the CDR3. The CDR3 region has the DNA TGTGCCAGCAGTTACGGGCTAGCTCCGTGGAATGAGCAGTTCTTC. The encoded protein is CASSYGLAPWNEQFF.

The chain couples TRBV20-1 to TRBJ1-2; 10 bases fit TRBD1. J lost 5 bases, V lost 3 bases, and 12 bases had no gene match. Germline-derived CDR1 and CDR2 are DFQATT and SNEGSKA (reference sequence). The CDR3 has 16 residues. CDR3 in DNA: TGCAGTGCTAGTAATACGAGACAGGGGGCAAATTATGGCTACACCTTC. The encoded protein is CSASNTRQGANYGYTF.

The gene calls are TRBV27 and TRBJ2-5, with D hard to call. This CDR3 region has 13 residues. Germline assignment: CDR1 MNHEY and CDR2 SMNVEV (reference sequence). Trimming pared 5 bases from V and 5 bases from J, leaving 12 bases between. The CDR3 loop is CASSPSYSETQYF. The CDR3 DNA reads as TGTGCCAGCAGTCCCTCATATTCCGAGACCCAGTACTTC.